Shown below are 10 T cell receptor beta chains from a single sample sequenced in a study of cytomegalovirus exposure and HLA in healthy donors. The primer mix had 60 Vbeta and 13 Jbeta primers. Produced via immunoSEQ multiplex PCR; TCRdb's table is partial and in-frame only. The profile shows roughly 100,000 clones, 81% of them singletons. The material sequenced was PBMCs. These receptors were collected from a man aged 40-55 years in good health and CMV-seropositive.

V gene TRBV28 combines with J gene TRBJ1-2, with TRBD1 matching 7 bases. Germline lookup yields CDR1 MDHEN and CDR2 SYDVKM. V trimming: 2 bases; J trimming: 4 bases; junction bases outside the gene matches: 7. The CDR3 loop spans 15 amino acids. For the CDR3, the DNA is TGTGCCAGCAGTTTAGGTCAGGCAGGGGGCTATGGCTACACCTTC. It codes for CASSLGQAGGYGYTF.

The chain has TRBV11-2 and TRBJ2-5, with D tentatively TRBD2 (5 bases). The CDR3 is made up of 16 amino acids. V shed 0 bases and J shed 2 bases, with 13 bases lying between them. The V gene's germline CDR1 is SGHAT and CDR2 FQNNGV. The CDR3, as DNA: TGTGCCAGCAGCTTAGATCTTCGGGGTAGACAAGAGACCCAGTACTTC. As protein: CASSLDLRGRQETQYF.

CDR3 in DNA: TGTGCCAGCAGCTTGGACCAGGGGAACACTGAAGCTTTCTTT. This sequence encodes CASSLDQGNTEAFF. V gene TRBV5-5 combines with J gene TRBJ1-1; perhaps TRBD1 as D (5 bases). V was trimmed by 0 bases and J by 1 base, leaving 7 bases between them. Germline CDR1 reads SGHKS; CDR2 reads YYEKEE (reference sequence). The CDR3 is 14 amino acids.

A few counts support this clone. The V call is TRBV5-1, the J call TRBJ1-2; tentatively, D is TRBD1 (6 bases). Trimming removed 4 bases at V and 2 bases at J, with 9 bases between. The CDR3 contains 13 residues. Germline CDR1 and CDR2: SGHRS and YFSETQ. CDR3 loop: CASSLDRNYGYTF. CDR3 coding DNA: TGCGCCAGCAGCCTAGACAGGAACTATGGCTACACCTTC.

This chain connects TRBV5-4 to TRBJ1-3, with 9 positions matching TRBD1. The CDR3 length is 16 residues. CDR1 and CDR2 (germline): SGHNT, YYREEE (reference sequence). J was trimmed by 2 bases and V by 3 bases; bases with no gene match: 6. CDR3 protein: CASSSGGQGTGNTIYF. CDR3 bases: TGTGCCAGCAGCTCGGGGGGACAGGGAACTGGAAACACCATATATTTT.

The chain couples TRBV27 to TRBJ2-1; the match to TRBD2 covers 9 bases. V shed 3 bases, J shed 10 bases, and the junction held 10 bases outside the gene matches. The CDR3 runs to 15 residues. Germline CDR1 MNHEY, CDR2 SMNVEV (reference sequence). DNA for the CDR3: TGTGCCAGCAGTTTCCTGCGAGCGGGGGGTACGGAGCAGTTCTTC. Its translation: CASSFLRAGGTEQFF.

Only a few counts were recorded for this clone. V usage is TRBV7-9 and J usage is TRBJ2-7; TRBD2 matches at 8 bases. The CDR3 is 16 amino acids. V trimming: 4 bases; J trimming: 0 bases; junction bases outside the gene matches: 8. The germline V gene encodes CDR1 SEHNR and CDR2 FQNEAQ (reference sequence). CDR3 DNA: TGTGCCAGCAGCTCCGGGGGGGGACTACTCTCCTACGAGCAGTACTTC. Protein product: CASSSGGGLLSYEQYF.

The chain joins TRBV10-3 to TRBJ2-2, with D possibly matching TRBD1 (5 bases). The V gene's germline CDR1 is ENHRY and CDR2 SYGVKD. The length of the CDR3 is 16 residues. Trimming cost V 0 bases and J 6 bases, with 14 bases left between them. The CDR3 region is CAISESVGAYAGELFF. The CDR3 region has the DNA TGTGCCATCAGTGAGTCCGTAGGGGCCTACGCCGGGGAGCTGTTTTTT.

This clone was detected a few times. This chain connects TRBV18 to TRBJ1-3, with 7 positions matching TRBD1. Looked up from germline, CDR1 is KGHSH and CDR2 is LQKENI. The CDR3 has 15 residues. V lost 1 base and J lost 1; bases outside the gene matches: 1. CDR3 amino acids: CASSPRQGSGNTIYF. CDR3 nucleotide sequence: TGTGCCAGCTCACCACGACAGGGATCTGGAAACACCATATATTTT. The full variable domain, with the rest looked up from reference TRBV18 and TRBJ1-3, is NAGVMQNPRHLVRRRGQEARLRCSPMKGHSHVYWYRQLPEEGLKFMVYLQKENIIDESGMPKERFSAEFPKEGPSILRIQQVVRGDSAAYFCASSPRQGSGNTIYFGEGSWLTVV.

This rearrangement joins TRBV30 to TRBJ1-2; tentatively, D is TRBD1 (5 bases). V dropped 0 bases and J dropped 3 bases, with 8 bases sitting between them. CDR3 length: 13 residues. The germline V gene has CDR1 GTSNPN and CDR2 SVGIG (reference sequence). The CDR3 DNA reads as TGTGCCTGGAGTGTGGGGGGACACTATGGCTACACCTTC. Amino acids: CAWSVGGHYGYTF.